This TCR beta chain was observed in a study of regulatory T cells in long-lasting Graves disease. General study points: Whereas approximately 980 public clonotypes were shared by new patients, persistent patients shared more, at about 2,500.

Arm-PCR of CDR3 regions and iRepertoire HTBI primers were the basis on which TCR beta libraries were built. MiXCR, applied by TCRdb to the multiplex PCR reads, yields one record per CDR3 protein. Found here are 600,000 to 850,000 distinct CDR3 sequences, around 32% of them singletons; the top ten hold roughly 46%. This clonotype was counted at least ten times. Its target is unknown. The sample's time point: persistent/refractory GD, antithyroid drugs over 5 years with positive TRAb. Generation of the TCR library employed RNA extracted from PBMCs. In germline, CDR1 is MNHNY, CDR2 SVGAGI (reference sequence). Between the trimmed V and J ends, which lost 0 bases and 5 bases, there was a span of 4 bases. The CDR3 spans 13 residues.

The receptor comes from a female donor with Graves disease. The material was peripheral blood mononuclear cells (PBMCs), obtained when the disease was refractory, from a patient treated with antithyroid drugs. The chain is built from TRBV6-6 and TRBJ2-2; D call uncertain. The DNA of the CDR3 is TGTGCCAGCAGTTACTCGAGGACCGGGGAGCTGTTTTTT. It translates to CASSYSRTGELFF.